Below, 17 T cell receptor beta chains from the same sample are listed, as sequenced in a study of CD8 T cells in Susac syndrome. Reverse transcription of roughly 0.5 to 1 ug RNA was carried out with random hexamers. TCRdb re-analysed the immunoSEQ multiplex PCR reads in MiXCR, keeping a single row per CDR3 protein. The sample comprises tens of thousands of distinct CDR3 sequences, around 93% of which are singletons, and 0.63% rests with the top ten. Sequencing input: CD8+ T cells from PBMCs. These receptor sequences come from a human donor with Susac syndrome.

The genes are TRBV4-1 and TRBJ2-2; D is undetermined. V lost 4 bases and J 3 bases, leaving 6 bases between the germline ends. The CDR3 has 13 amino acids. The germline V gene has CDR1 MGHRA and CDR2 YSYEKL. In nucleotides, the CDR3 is TGCGCCAGCAGCCTAGTTTACACCGGGGAGCTGTTTTTT. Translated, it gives CASSLVYTGELFF.

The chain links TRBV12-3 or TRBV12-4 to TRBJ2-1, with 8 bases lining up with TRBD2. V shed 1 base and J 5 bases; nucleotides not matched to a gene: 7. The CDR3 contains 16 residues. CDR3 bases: TGTGCCAGCAGTTTAGTTGCCGGGGGGGCTAACAATGAGCAGTTCTTC. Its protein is CASSLVAGGANNEQFF.

CDR3 amino acids: CASSFLGYTEAFF. The CDR3 coding sequence is TGTGCCAGCAGCTTCCTGGGGTACACTGAAGCTTTCTTT. The V gene is TRBV13, the J gene TRBJ1-1; D is uncertain. V was trimmed by 3 bases and J by 3 bases, leaving 8 bases between them. This CDR3 contains 13 residues. The germline gives CDR1 PRHDT, CDR2 FYEKMQ (reference sequence).

In nucleotides, the CDR3 is TGTGCCAGCAGTTTAGGGGCGGGGTATAGCACAGATACGCAGTATTTT. Protein product: CASSLGAGYSTDTQYF. The chain uses TRBV27 and TRBJ2-3; D is perhaps TRBD2 (6 bases). Trimming pared 2 bases from V and 0 bases from J, leaving 12 bases between. CDR1 and CDR2 from the germline V gene are MNHEY and SMNVEV (reference sequence). The CDR3 loop spans 16 amino acids.

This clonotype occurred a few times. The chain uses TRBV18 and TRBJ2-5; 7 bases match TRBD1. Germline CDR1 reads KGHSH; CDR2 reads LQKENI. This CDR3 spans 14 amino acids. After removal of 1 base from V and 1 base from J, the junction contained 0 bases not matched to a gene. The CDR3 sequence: CASSPRDSQETQYF. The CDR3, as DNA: TGTGCCAGCTCACCACGGGACAGCCAAGAGACCCAGTACTTC.

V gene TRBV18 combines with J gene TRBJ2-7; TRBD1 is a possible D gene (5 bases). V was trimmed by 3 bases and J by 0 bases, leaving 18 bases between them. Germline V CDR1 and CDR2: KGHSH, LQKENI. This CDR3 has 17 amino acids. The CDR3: CASSPSPWGQSSYEQYF. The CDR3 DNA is TGTGCCAGCTCACCCTCCCCGTGGGGCCAAAGCTCCTACGAGCAGTACTTC.

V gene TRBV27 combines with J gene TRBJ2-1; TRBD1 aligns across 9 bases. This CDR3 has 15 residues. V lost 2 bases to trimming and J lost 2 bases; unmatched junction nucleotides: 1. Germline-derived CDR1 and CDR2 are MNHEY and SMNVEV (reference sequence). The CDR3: CASSLTGGAYNEQFF. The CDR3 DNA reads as TGTGCCAGCAGTTTAACAGGGGGCGCCTACAATGAGCAGTTCTTC.

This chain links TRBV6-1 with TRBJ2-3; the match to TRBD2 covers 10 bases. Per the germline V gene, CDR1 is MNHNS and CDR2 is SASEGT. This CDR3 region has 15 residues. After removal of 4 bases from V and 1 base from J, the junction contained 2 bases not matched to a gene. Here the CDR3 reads CASSGLAGGTDTQYF. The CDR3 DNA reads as TGTGCCAGCAGTGGGCTAGCGGGGGGCACAGATACGCAGTATTTT.

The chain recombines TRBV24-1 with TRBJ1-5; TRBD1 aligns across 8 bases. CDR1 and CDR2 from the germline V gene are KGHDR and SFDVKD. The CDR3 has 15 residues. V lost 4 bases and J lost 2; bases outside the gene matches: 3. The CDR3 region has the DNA TGTGCCACCAGTGACCAGACAGGGGGCAATCAGCCCCAGCATTTT. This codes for CATSDQTGGNQPQHF.

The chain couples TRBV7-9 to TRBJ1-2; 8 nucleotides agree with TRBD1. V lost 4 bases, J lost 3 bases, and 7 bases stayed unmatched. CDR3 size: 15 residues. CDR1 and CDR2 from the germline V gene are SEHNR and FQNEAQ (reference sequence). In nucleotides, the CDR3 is TGTGCCAGCAGCTATCAGGGGGCCGGCGACTATGGCTACACCTTC. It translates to CASSYQGAGDYGYTF.

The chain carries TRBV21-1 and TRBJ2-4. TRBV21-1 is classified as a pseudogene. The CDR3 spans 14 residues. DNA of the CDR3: TGTGCCAGCCTAGACAAGGTCGCCAAAAACATTCAGTACTTC. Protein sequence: CASLDKVAKNIQYF.

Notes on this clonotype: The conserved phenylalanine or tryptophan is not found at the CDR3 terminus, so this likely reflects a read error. CDR3 region: CASGLGHYNEQFL. DNA for the CDR3: TGTGCCAGCGGCTTGGGCCACTACAATGAGCAGTTCTTG. V usage is TRBV28 and J usage is TRBJ2-1; D gene ambiguous. Germline V CDR1 and CDR2: MDHEN, SYDVKM. The V end lost 8 bases, the J end lost 3 bases, and 11 bases lay between the germline ends. CDR3 length: 13 residues.

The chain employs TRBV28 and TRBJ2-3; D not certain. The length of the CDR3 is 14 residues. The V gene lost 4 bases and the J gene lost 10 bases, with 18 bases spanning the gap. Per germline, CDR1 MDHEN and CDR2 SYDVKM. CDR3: CASSSQIAFTAQYF. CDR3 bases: TGTGCCAGCAGTTCGCAGATTGCTTTCACGGCGCAGTATTTT.

This chain's CDR3 is CASSLTDLGNTIYF. The CDR3 DNA follows: TGTGCCAGCAGTTTAACCGATCTTGGAAACACCATATATTTT. V is TRBV27 and J is TRBJ1-3; D not resolved. CDR3 length equals 14 residues. Germline V CDR1 and CDR2: MNHEY, SMNVEV (reference sequence). Trimming stripped 2 bases from V and 3 bases from J, with 8 bases between.

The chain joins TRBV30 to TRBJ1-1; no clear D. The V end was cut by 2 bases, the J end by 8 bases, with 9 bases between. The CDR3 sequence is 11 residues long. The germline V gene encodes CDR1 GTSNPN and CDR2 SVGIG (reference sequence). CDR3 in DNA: TGTGCCTGGAGTATTGGCAGGGAAGCTTTCTTT. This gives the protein CAWSIGREAFF.

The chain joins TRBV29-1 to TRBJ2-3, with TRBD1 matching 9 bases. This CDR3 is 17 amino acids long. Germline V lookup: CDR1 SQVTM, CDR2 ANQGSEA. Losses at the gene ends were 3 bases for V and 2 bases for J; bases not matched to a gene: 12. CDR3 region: CSVDGSRDRDSTDTQYF. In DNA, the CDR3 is TGCAGCGTTGATGGGTCCCGGGACAGGGATTCCACAGATACGCAGTATTTT.

CDR3 sequence reads: CASSFTGASTGELFF. CDR3 bases: TGTGCCAGCAGTTTCACGGGGGCCAGCACCGGGGAGCTGTTTTTT. The chain carries TRBV28 and TRBJ2-2; D possibly matches TRBD1 or TRBD2 (6 bases each). The CDR3 consists of 15 residues. CDR1 is MDHEN, CDR2 SYDVKM, per germline. Between the trimmed V and J ends, which lost 3 bases and 4 bases, there was a span of 12 bases.